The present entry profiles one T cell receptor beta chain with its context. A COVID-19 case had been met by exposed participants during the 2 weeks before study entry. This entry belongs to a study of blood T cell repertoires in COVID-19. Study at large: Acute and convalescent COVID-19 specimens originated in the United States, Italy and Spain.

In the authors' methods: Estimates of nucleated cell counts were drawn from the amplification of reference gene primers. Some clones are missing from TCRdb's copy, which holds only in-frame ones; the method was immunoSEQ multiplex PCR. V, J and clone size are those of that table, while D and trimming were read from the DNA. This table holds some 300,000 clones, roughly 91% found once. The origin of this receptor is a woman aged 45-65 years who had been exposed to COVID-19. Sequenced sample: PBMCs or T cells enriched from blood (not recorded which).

The CDR3 region is CASSPRGTERGYTF. The CDR3 bases are TGTGCCAGCAGTCCACGGGGAACGGAGCGTGGCTACACCTTC. The rearrangement joins TRBV6-5 to TRBJ1-2, with unresolved D. CDR1 is MNHEY, CDR2 SVGAGI, per germline. Trimming removed 5 bases from V and 7 bases from J, with 17 bases in between. This CDR3 contains 14 residues.